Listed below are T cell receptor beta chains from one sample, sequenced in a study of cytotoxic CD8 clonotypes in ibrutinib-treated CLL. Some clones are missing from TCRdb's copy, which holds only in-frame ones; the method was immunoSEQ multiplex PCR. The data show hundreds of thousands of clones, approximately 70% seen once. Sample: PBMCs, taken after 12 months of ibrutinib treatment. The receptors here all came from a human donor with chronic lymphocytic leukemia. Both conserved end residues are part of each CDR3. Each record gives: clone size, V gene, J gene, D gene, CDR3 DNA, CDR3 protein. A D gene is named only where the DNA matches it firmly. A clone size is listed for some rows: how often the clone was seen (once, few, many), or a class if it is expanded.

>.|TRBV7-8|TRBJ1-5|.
TGTGCCAGCAGCAAGGGTGGGAGGGGCGGACAGCCCCAGCATTTT
CASSKGGRGGQPQHF
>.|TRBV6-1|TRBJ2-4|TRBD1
TGTGCCAGCAGAGGACAGGGGGTTTTAAACATTCAGTACTTC
CASRGQGVLNIQYF
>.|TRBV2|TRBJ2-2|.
TGTGCCAGCACGGGGGTCGGGACCGGGGAGCTGTTTTTT
CASTGVGTGELFF
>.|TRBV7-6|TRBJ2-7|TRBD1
TGTGCCAGCAGCTCGGACAGGGTGGGGGAGCAGTACTTC
CASSSDRVGEQYF
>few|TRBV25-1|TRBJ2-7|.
TGTGCCAGCAGTGAAGGGACTCCAAGGGGCGAGCAGTACTTC
CASSEGTPRGEQYF
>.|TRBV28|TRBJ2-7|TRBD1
TGTGCCAGCAAAATCGGACAGGGCTACGAGCAGTACTTC
CASKIGQGYEQYF
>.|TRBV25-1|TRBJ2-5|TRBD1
TGTGCCAGCAGTGAATTCGACAGGGGGCGAGAGGAGACCCAGTACTTC
CASSEFDRGREETQYF
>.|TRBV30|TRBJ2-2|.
TGTGCCTGGAGTGTCAGGGGAGGGAGCACCGGGGAGCTGTTTTTT
CAWSVRGGSTGELFF
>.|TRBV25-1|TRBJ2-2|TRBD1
TGTGCCAGCAGTGAATCGGGACAGGGGGCCCCGAGGACCGGGGAGCTGTTTTTT
CASSESGQGAPRTGELFF
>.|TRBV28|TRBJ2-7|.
TGTGCCAGTTGGGCCTTGCCGGGATCCCACGAGCAGTACTTC
CASWALPGSHEQYF
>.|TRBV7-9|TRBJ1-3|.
TGTGCCAGCAGCTTAACGCTGAGCTCTGGAAACACCATATATTTT
CASSLTLSSGNTIYF
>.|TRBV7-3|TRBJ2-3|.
TGTGCCAGCAGCTTAGCCCCCACAGATACGCAGTATTTT
CASSLAPTDTQYF
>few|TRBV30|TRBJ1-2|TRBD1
TGTGCCTGGACCCCGGGACAGGGAAGGGGGCATGGCTACACCTTC
CAWTPGQGRGHGYTF
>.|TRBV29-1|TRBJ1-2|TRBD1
TGCAGCGTTCGACAGGGGGCGGTTGGCTACACCTTC
CSVRQGAVGYTF
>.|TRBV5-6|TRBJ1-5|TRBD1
TGTGCCAGCAGCTTAGCGGGACAGGGGGCAGGTAGTCAGCCCCAGCATTTT
CASSLAGQGAGSQPQHF
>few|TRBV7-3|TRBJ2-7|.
TGTGCCAGCAGCTCCCCCGGGAAGGAGCAGTACTTC
CASSSPGKEQYF
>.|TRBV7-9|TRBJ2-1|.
TGTGCCAGCAGCTTAGCCAACTACAATGAGCAGTTCTTC
CASSLANYNEQFF
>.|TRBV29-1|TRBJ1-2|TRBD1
TGCAGCGCCGGGACAGGCCTATTCCGATATGGCTACACCTTC
CSAGTGLFRYGYTF
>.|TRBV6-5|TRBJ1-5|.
TGTGCCAGCAGGTTACAGGGCTGGGGTCAGCCCCAGCATTTT
CASRLQGWGQPQHF
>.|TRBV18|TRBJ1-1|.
TGTGCCAGCTCGAAACGGTACACTGAAGCTTTCTTT
CASSKRYTEAFF
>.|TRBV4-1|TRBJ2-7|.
TGCGCCAGCAGCCAAGATTTGGGTGAAGGGTACGAGCAGTACTTC
CASSQDLGEGYEQYF
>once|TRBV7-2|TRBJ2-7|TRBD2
TGTGCCAGCAGATCCGGGACTAGGGGCGAGCAGTACTTC
CASRSGTRGEQYF
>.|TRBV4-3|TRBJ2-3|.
TGCGCCAGCAGCCAGTGGGGGATAAGCACAGATACGCAGTATTTT
CASSQWGISTDTQYF
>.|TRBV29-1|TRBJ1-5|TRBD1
TGCAGCGTAAAACGACAGGGGGGCAATCAGCCCCAGCATTTT
CSVKRQGGNQPQHF
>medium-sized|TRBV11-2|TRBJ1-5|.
TGTGCCAGCAGGGGTCCGGGCCCGGGCAATCAGCCCCAGCATTTT
CASRGPGPGNQPQHF
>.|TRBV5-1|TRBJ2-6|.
TGCGCCAGCAGCGGTCTCCCGTCGGGGGCCAACGTCCTGACTTTC
CASSGLPSGANVLTF
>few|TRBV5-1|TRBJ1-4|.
TGCGCCAGCAGGAAAGACGGGTTTGTCGCCGCAACTAATGAAAAACTGTTTTTT
CASRKDGFVAATNEKLFF
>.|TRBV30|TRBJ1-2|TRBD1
TGTGCCTGGAGCCTTGACAGGGGAATCTATGGCTACACCTTC
CAWSLDRGIYGYTF
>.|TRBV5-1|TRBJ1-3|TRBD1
TGCGCCAGCAGTACCGGGACAGGGCTCTCTGGAAACACCATATATTTT
CASSTGTGLSGNTIYF
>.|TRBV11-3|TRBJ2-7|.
TGTGCCAGCAGCTTAGGTTTTGGGACCGCTACCTACGAGCAGTACTTC
CASSLGFGTATYEQYF
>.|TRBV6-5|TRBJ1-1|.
TGTGCCAGCAGCCGACCGGGGAGGAACGCTGAAGCTTTCTTT
CASSRPGRNAEAFF
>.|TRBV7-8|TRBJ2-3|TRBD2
TGTGCCAGCAGCTTAGCGCGAGGCGGGAGAGGGGCGACGCAGTATTTT
CASSLARGGRGATQYF
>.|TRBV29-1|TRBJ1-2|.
TGCAGCGTTGGGACAGTTTATGGCTACACCTTC
CSVGTVYGYTF
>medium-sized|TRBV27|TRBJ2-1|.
TGTGCCAGCAATCTGATGGGTGGGGGGCGCCGAGAGCAGTTCTTC
CASNLMGGGRREQFF
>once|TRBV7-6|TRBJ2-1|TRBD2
TGTGCCAGCAGTTATCGAAAAGTAGCGGGAGGGTACAATGAGCAGTTCTTC
CASSYRKVAGGYNEQFF
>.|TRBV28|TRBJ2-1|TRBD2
TGTGCCACCATGGATAGCGGGAAATTTTTATGGTCCTACAATGAGCAGTTCTTC
CATMDSGKFLWSYNEQFF
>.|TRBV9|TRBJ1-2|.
TGTGCCAGCAGCGTAGAGGAATTTTTGGGAGCTCCAAGGCATGGCTACACCTTC
CASSVEEFLGAPRHGYTF
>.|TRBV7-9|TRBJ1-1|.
TGTGCCAGCAGCCCGGGTCTTCAGGCGCTTAACACTGAAGCTTTCTTT
CASSPGLQALNTEAFF
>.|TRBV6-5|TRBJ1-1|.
TGTGCCAGCAGTTACTTTCCTCAGGGTACCACTGAAGCTTTCTTT
CASSYFPQGTTEAFF
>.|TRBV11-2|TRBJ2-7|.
TGTGCCAGCAGCCCCCGCCCCCGCCGCGAGCAGTACTTC
CASSPRPRREQYF
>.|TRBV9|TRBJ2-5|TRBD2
TGTGCCAGCAGCGTCGTCGGGAGGTCCCCCGGGGAGACCCAGTACTTC
CASSVVGRSPGETQYF
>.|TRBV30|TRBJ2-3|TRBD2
TGTGCCTGGAGTCGAACCGGGACTAGTTGGGATACGCAGTATTTT
CAWSRTGTSWDTQYF
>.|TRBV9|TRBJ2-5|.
TGTGCCAGCAGCCCATCTCTTACGGAGACCCAGTACTTC
CASSPSLTETQYF
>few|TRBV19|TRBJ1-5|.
TGTGCCAGTAGTAACCCCAGGCCCGGGAGCAATCAGCCCCAGCATTTT
CASSNPRPGSNQPQHF
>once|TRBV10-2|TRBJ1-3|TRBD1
TGCGCCACCCGAAGGGGACAGGGCCCATCTGGAAACACCATATATTTT
CATRRGQGPSGNTIYF
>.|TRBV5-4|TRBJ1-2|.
TGTGCCAGCAGCTTGTCGGAGGGAATCTATGGCTACACCTTC
CASSLSEGIYGYTF
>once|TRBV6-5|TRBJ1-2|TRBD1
TGTGCCAGCAGTTTCACAGGGGGCATCTATGGCTACACCTTC
CASSFTGGIYGYTF
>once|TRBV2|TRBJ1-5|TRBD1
TGTGCCAGCAGAGATACAGGGGTCCAGCCCCAGCATTTT
CASRDTGVQPQHF
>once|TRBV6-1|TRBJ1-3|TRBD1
TGTGCCAGCAGAAGGGACAGGACGACTGGAAACACCATATATTTT
CASRRDRTTGNTIYF
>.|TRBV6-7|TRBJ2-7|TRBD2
TGTGCCAGCAGTAACGGACTAGCGGGAGGCTACGAGCAGTACTTC
CASSNGLAGGYEQYF
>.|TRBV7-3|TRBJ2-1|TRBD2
TGTGCCAGCAGCTTGAGTACTAGCGGGGGTAATGAGCAGTTCTTC
CASSLSTSGGNEQFF